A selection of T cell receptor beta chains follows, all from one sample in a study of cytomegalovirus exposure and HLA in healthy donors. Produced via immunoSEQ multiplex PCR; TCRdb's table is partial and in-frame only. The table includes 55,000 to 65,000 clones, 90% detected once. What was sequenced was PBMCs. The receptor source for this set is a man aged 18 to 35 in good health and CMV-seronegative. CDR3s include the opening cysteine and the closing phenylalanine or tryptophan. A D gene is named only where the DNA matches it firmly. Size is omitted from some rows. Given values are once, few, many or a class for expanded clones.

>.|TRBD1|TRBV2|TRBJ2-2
TGTGCCAGCGGGCCAGGGGGCCACACCGGGGAGCTGTTTTTT
CASGPGGHTGELFF
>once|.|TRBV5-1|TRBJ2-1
TGCGCCAGCAGCTTGGCCGGGGGAGCGGAAGCCTACAATGAGCAGTTCTTC
CASSLAGGAEAYNEQFF
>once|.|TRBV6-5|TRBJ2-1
TGTGCCAGCAGTTCGGACTTCTACAATGAGCAGTTCTTC
CASSSDFYNEQFF
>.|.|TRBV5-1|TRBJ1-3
TGCGCCAGCAGCTTGGGGAGGGGAACTGGAAACACCATATATTTT
CASSLGRGTGNTIYF
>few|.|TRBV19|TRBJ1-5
TGTGCCAGTAGTAGAGACAGACAGGTCCTCAATCAGCCCCAGCATTTT
CASSRDRQVLNQPQHF
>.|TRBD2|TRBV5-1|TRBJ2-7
TGCGCCAGGTATTGGGGACGGGGAACCGGGACTAGCTCCTACGAGCAGTACTTC
CARYWGRGTGTSSYEQYF
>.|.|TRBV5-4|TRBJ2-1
TGTGCCAGCAGCTTGTCATGGGCGGGGTACTACAATGAGCAGTTCTTC
CASSLSWAGYYNEQFF
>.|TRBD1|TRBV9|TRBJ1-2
TGTGCCAGCAGCGTAGAGGCAGGGGGGTCTAATGGCTACACCTTC
CASSVEAGGSNGYTF
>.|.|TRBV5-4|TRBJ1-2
TGTGCCAGCAGTCCTTCGACGGAGAACTATGGCTACACCTTC
CASSPSTENYGYTF
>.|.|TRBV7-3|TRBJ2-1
TGTGCCAGCAGCCCTGGCGGCTCCTACAATGAGCAGTTCTTC
CASSPGGSYNEQFF
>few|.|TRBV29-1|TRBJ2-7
TGCAGCGTGCAATCCACTCGGGACAACCACGAGCAGTACTTC
CSVQSTRDNHEQYF
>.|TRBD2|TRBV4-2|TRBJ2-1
TGTGCCAGCAGCCGCGACGGGACTAGCGGGATACGGGAGCAGTTCTTC
CASSRDGTSGIREQFF
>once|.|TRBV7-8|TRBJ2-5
TGTGCCAGCACCTCGGGTACTACACAAGAGACCCAGTACTTC
CASTSGTTQETQYF
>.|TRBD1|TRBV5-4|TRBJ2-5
TGTGCCAGCAGAGCCGGGACAGGGGAAGAGACCCAGTACTTC
CASRAGTGEETQYF
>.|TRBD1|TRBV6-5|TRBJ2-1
TGTGCCAGCAGTTATGGGACAGGGGGATACAATGAGCAGTTCTTC
CASSYGTGGYNEQFF
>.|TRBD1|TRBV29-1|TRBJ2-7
TGCAGCGTTGAAGGGACAGGGGCCTACGAGCAGTACTTC
CSVEGTGAYEQYF
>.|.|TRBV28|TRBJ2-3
TGTGCCAGCAGTGGGAAAACGGGAGCCGATACGCAGTATTTT
CASSGKTGADTQYF
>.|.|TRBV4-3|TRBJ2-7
TGCGCCAGCAGCCACCCCACCCCAGATGGCGAGCAGTACTTC
CASSHPTPDGEQYF
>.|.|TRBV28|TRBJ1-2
TGTGCCAGCACCCTGGGGGGAGACTATGGCTACACCTTC
CASTLGGDYGYTF
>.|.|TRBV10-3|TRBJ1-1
TGTGCCATCAGTGAGTCGGGCAGGGAAACTGAAGCTTTCTTT
CAISESGRETEAFF
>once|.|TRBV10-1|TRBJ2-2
TGCGCCAGCAGTGAGTCGGTACTCCCCGCGAACACCGGGGAGCTGTTTTTT
CASSESVLPANTGELFF
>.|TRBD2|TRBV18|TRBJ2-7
TGTGCCAGCTCACCTAGCGGGAGTAGACCCTACGAGCAGTACTTC
CASSPSGSRPYEQYF
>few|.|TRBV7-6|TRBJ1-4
TGTGCCAGCAGCCACGGCAGGGCGTATAATGAAAAACTGTTTTTT
CASSHGRAYNEKLFF
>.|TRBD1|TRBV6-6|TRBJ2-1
TGTGCCAGCAGTTACAAGGGACAGGTCTACAATGAGCAGTTCTTC
CASSYKGQVYNEQFF
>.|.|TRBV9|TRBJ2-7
TGTGCCAGCAGCGTAGAATTCTGTGTGTCGGGACAAACCTACGAGCAGTACTTC
CASSVEFCVSGQTYEQYF
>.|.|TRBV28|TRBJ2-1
TGTGCCAGCAGTAATAGGAAAATAGTCGGACTGAAAGGAAATGAGCAGTTCTTC
CASSNRKIVGLKGNEQFF
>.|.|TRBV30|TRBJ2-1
TGTGCCTGGAGTGTAGCCGCCTACAATGAGCAGTTCTTC
CAWSVAAYNEQFF
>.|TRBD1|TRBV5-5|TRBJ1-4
TGTGCCAGCAGCTTGGGGACAGGGGTTGAAAAACTGTTTTTT
CASSLGTGVEKLFF
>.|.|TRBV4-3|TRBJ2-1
TGCGCCAGCAGCCAAGAATACGAGACCTACAATGAGCAGTTCTTC
CASSQEYETYNEQFF
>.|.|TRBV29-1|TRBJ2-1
TGCAGCGTTGAAGGGGGAGATAACCCACCCTACTCCTACAATGAGCAGTTCTTC
CSVEGGDNPPYSYNEQFF
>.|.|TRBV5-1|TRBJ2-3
TGCGCCAGCAGCTTGGGGGGAGTGGATACGCAGTATTTT
CASSLGGVDTQYF
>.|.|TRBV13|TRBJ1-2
TGTGCCAGCAGCTTTAGTCTAACTGGCTACACCTTC
CASSFSLTGYTF
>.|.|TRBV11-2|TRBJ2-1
TGTGCCAGCAGCTTAGTATTTAGGGGTGAGCAGTTCTTC
CASSLVFRGEQFF
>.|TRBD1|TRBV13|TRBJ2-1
TGTGCCAGCAGCTTGATATTAGGACAGGGAAATGAGCAGTTCTTC
CASSLILGQGNEQFF
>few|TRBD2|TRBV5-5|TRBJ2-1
TGTGCCAGCAGCTCGGGACTAGCGGGAGTCTACAATGAGCAGTTCTTC
CASSSGLAGVYNEQFF
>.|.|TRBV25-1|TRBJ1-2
TGTGCCAGCTCCACAGGGCCTAACTATGGCTACACCTTC
CASSTGPNYGYTF
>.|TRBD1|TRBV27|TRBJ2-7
TGTGCCAGCAGTGGCCCGCTAGGGCAGGGGGTTGGATACGAGCAGTACTTC
CASSGPLGQGVGYEQYF
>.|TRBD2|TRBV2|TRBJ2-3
TGTGCCAGCACGCGGGGGACTAGCGGGAGGGCCGGGGCCACAGATACGCAGTATTTT
CASTRGTSGRAGATDTQYF
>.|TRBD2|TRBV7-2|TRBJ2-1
TGTGCCAGCAGCTCCGGGACTAGCGCCCTGTACAATGAGCAGTTCTTC
CASSSGTSALYNEQFF
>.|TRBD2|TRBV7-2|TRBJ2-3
TGTGCCAGCAGCTTAGCCCTAGCGGGAAGGACAGATACGCAGTATTTT
CASSLALAGRTDTQYF
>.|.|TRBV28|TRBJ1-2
TGTGCCAGCAGTTTAGAAGACAGGAGGTATGGCTACACCTTC
CASSLEDRRYGYTF
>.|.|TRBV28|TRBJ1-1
TGTGCCAGCAGTTTAGGGGGGGCGCGCACTGAAGCTTTCTTT
CASSLGGARTEAFF
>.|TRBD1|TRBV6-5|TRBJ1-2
TGTGCCAGCAGTTACGGGGGGCAGGGGGCGATTTATGGCTACACCTTC
CASSYGGQGAIYGYTF
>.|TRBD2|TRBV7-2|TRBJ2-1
TGTGCCAGCAGCCGACTTTGGCGGGAGGACAATGAGCAGTTCTTC
CASSRLWREDNEQFF
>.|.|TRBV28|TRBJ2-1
TGTGCCAGCAGTTTTTCGGGACTTAGCCCGTGGAGCTCCTACAATGAGCAGTTCTTC
CASSFSGLSPWSSYNEQFF
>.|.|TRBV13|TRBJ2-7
TGTGCCAGCAGCTTAGGTTTACAAGAGGCTGCGGAGCAGTACTTC
CASSLGLQEAAEQYF
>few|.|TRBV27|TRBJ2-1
TGTGCCAGCAGTCTCCACAATGAGCAGTTCTTC
CASSLHNEQFF
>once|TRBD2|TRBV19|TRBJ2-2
TGTGCCAGTAGTATCGGCCTAGCGGCCACCGCGAACACCGGGGAGCTGTTTTTT
CASSIGLAATANTGELFF
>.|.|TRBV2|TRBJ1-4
TGTGCCAGCACCAAGGGGTCGGTTAATGAAAAACTGTTTTTT
CASTKGSVNEKLFF
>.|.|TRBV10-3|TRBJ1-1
TGTGCCATCAGTGAGCATCAGAACACTGAAGCTTTCTTT
CAISEHQNTEAFF
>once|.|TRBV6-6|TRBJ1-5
TGTGCCAGCAGTCCTGGGACACCTTATAGCAATCAGCCCCAGCATTTT
CASSPGTPYSNQPQHF
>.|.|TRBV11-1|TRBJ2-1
TGTGCCAGCAGCCCGGGGTACTACAATGAGCAGTTCTTC
CASSPGYYNEQFF
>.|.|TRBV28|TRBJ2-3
TGTGCCAGCAGTCGCGGGACTCCAGATACGCAGTATTTT
CASSRGTPDTQYF
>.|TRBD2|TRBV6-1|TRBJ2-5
TGTGCCAGCACTCCCCTTTCGGGGGGTCAAGAGACCCAGTACTTC
CASTPLSGGQETQYF
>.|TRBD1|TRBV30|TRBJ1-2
TGTGCCTGGAGTGGGACAGGGTATGGCTACACCTTC
CAWSGTGYGYTF
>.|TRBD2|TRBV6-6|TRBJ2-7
TGTGCCAGCAGTAAGTCGGGTCTAGCGGGGGCCTACGAGCAGTACTTC
CASSKSGLAGAYEQYF
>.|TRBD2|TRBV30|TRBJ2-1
TGTGCCTGGAGTACTAGCGGGAGGATCAGCTCCTACAATGAGCAGTTCTTC
CAWSTSGRISSYNEQFF
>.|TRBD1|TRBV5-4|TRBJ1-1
TGTGCCAGCAGCTCGATACCGACAGGGCCGGACACTGAAGCTTTCTTT
CASSSIPTGPDTEAFF
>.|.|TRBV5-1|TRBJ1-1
TGCGCCAGCAGCTTGATCATGGTTGCAGGGCGGATGAACACTGAAGCTTTCTTT
CASSLIMVAGRMNTEAFF
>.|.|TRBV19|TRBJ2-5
TGTGCCAGTAGCGCAGGGTATACGGAGACCCAGTACTTC
CASSAGYTETQYF